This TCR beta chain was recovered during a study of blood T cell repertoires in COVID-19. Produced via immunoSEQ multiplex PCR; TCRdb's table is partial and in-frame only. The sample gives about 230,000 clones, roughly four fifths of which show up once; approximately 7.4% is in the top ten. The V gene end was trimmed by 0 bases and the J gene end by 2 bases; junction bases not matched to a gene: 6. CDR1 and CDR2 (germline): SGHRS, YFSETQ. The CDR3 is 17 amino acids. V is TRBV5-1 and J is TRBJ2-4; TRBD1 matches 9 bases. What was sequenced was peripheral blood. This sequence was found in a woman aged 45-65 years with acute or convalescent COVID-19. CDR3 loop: CASSLEPGQGTKNIQYF. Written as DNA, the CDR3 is TGCGCCAGCAGCTTGGAGCCGGGACAGGGCACCAAAAACATTCAGTACTTC.